Sequencing of this TCR beta chain was carried out in a study of shared clonotypes between healthy human individuals. Investigators spread the genomic DNA of each subset evenly over several immunoSEQ plates. In the original processing: Junction-only sequences without quality scores came from ImmunoSEQ, so filtering differed. Measured with immunoSEQ multiplex PCR; TCRdb has only the in-frame clones, and not every one. The DNA gave D and trimming, while V, J and clone size come from that table. Of approximately 110,000 clones listed, about two thirds were seen once; the top ten hold around 23%. V shed 2 bases, J shed 7 bases, and the junction held 11 bases outside the gene matches. The CDR3 spans 16 residues. CDR1 SGHVS and CDR2 FQNEAQ come from the germline V gene.

The specimen sequenced was memory CD8+ T cells sorted from blood. Subset in this sample: CD45RO+ cells pooled with CCR7-negative TemRA cells. This sequence joins TRBV7-8 and TRBJ2-1; 7 bases match TRBD2. The receptor's source is a woman in her 30s in good health. The CDR3 bases are TGTGCCAGCAGCTTACACAATAGCGGGTGGGAGAATGAGCAGTTCTTC. This translates into CASSLHNSGWENEQFF.